The clone carrying this TCR beta chain turned up a few times. Its antigen is still unknown. J lost 5 bases, V lost 6 bases, and 3 bases had no gene match. The CDR3 is 12 residues long. Germline assignment: CDR1 MNHNY and CDR2 SVGAGI (reference sequence). These data belong to a study of T-cell memory formation after mild COVID-19. UMIs and sample barcodes were carried by the TCR alpha and TCR beta cDNA libraries that 5'RACE produced using constant-segment primers. TCRdb passed the 5' RACE reads through MiXCR, listing each CDR3 protein once. The repertoire has hundreds of thousands of distinct CDR3 sequences, about 24% of them found once; the top ten carry roughly 8.9%. General observations from the study: Contracting clones localized mainly to CM and EM when CD4+ and mainly to EMRA when CD8+.

This chain links TRBV6-6 with TRBJ2-7; 8 nucleotides match TRBD2. This sequence was found in an adult woman who had mild COVID-19 (a few samples of this study predate the infection). Cell type and time point are not known. Sequenced material: PBMCs or a T cell subset sorted from them (not recorded which). CDR3 region: CASRSGSHEQYF. The CDR3 DNA follows: TGTGCCAGCAGGAGCGGGAGCCACGAGCAGTACTTC.